This T cell receptor beta chain was documented in a study of radiation and T cells in renal cell carcinoma (dated by TCRdb to 2018 to 2021). About the investigation overall: The samples were obtained from a clinical trial, where primary renal cell carcinomas were treated with 15 Gy stereotactic body radiation therapy and then removed by nephrectomy 4 weeks afterward. Across all 50 or so samples, around 4,000,000 unique CDR3 nucleotide sequences encoding about 2.4 million unique CDR3 amino acid sequences were identified. In total, 50 to 60 samples underwent TCR beta sequencing: 25 or so tumors plus 27 peripheral blood samples.

Points on this clone: There is no known antigen for this receptor. No much larger clone exists at a distance of one base, and base qualities are not known.

Sample time point, as interpreted from the label and publication: baseline pretreatment blood. The treatment or condition tag for this specimen amounts to: 15 Gy SBRT to primary tumor, nephrectomy 4 weeks later. Serial peripheral blood from radiation-treated patients was sampled at baseline, 2 weeks and 4 weeks after SBRT to track tumor-enriched clonotypes. Every patient's renal cell carcinoma showed clear cell pathology. The QIAamp DNA Blood Mini Kit (Qiagen) was used to prepare genomic DNA for TCR sequencing. Samples were included in the analyses only if all quality control checks were passed. TCR beta libraries were generated from genomic DNA with the immunoSEQ kit, following the manufacturer's recommendations. To prepare the libraries, a first multiplex PCR with proprietary primers was run, followed by a second PCR that added unique barcodes, and a bead cleanup was done after each round. A kit-provided positive control reaction and a negative control reaction were included in every sample batch. The final libraries underwent checking on an Agilent 4200 TapeStation D1000 ScreenTape, volumetric pooling, and quantification by qPCR. Sequencing was performed on an Illumina NextSeq500 with a MidOutput 150-cycle cartridge, and 156 Read1 and 15 Index1 cycles were run with kit custom primers. The pooled library was loaded at about 0.93 pM with around 22% PhiX control spiked in. Concerning the study's data processing: Vendor-processed data were analyzed in R, and a clonotype was defined as all T cells sharing the same CDR3 nucleotide sequence. For clone abundance analyses, frequencies were normalized to the 10,000 most abundant clones per sample. Before analysis, public T cell clones were removed, and these numbered fewer than six per sample on average. A difference in abundance of at least 32-fold between compartments was used to define tumor-enriched and baseline blood-enriched clonotypes. Clonotypes expanded or contracted between blood time points were identified with a beta-binomial differential abundance model. Tumor-blood repertoire similarity was measured with the Baroni-Urbani and Buser coefficient, and group comparisons used two-tailed Wilcoxon tests in R. Not all clones reach the TCRdb copy of this immuneACCESS table, which keeps in-frame sequences only. Checked studies attribute under half of the gap to unresolved V genes and leave the rest unexplained. V and J calls and clone size are those listed in that table; D and trimming were worked out from the DNA. In this sample the table shows 100,000 or so clones, 70% to 90% of which occur a single time. Of the sample, roughly 8% is held by the ten largest clones.

Counted from cysteine to phenylalanine, this CDR3 has 14 amino acids. Just CDR3 DNA is preserved here, 42 bases in frame from base 1. V sheds 5 bases and J sheds 0 bases, leaving 10 bases between their ends. Reading the germline V gene gives CDR1 MDHEN and CDR2 SYDVKM. Results and caveats for the whole study, not just this receptor: No pretreatment tumor biopsies were available, so the baseline intratumoral presence of clonotypes could not be determined. Effects of radiation dose or scheduling on the TCR repertoire could not be addressed with the single-armed trial design. Top tumor clonotypes rose in blood from baseline to 2 weeks post-radiation, then contracted by 4 weeks, suggesting transient expansion of tumor-resident clones. Dynamics of the blood repertoire were not tracked past 4 weeks after treatment.

The receptor chain draws on TRBV28 and TRBJ1-1; the D gene is perhaps TRBD1, on 6 matching bases. The TCR comes from a man over 45 with renal cell carcinoma. Sequencing used blood, obtained from a patient whose treatment included radiotherapy and nephrectomy. The CDR3 protein is CASSEGGLNTEAFF. In nucleotide form, the sequence is TGTGCCAGCAGTGAGGGGGGATTGAACACTGAAGCTTTCTTT. Supplemented by the reference TRBV28 and TRBJ1-1 proteins around the CDR3, the complete variable domain is DVKVTQSSRYLVKRTGEKVFLECVQDMDHENMFWYRQDPGLGLRLIYFSYDVKMKEKGDIPEGYSVSREKKERFSLILESASTNQTSMYLCASSEGGLNTEAFFGQGTRLTVV.